The rows below give T cell receptor beta chains drawn from one sample of a study of shared clonotypes between healthy human individuals. TCRdb keeps only in-frame clones here, not all; method: immunoSEQ multiplex PCR. The sample records some 1 million clones, 60% to 80% being singletons. Sequenced material: memory CD4+ T cells sorted from blood. The receptors originated from a man younger than 30 in good health. CDR3s leave out the opening cysteine and the closing phenylalanine or tryptophan. Fields, in order: CDR3 protein, V gene, D gene. D genes are given only for firm matches.

cdr3_aa: ASSFRGRTYEQY
v_call: TRBV5-6
d_call: TRBD1

cdr3_aa: ASSQVTTSGANVLT
v_call: TRBV4-2
d_call: NA

cdr3_aa: AISEPRDEKLF
v_call: TRBV10-3
d_call: NA

cdr3_aa: ARRSFGEKLF
v_call: TRBV21-1
d_call: NA

cdr3_aa: ATSRVTAETQY
v_call: TRBV15
d_call: NA

cdr3_aa: ASSQDLGGAGEKLF
v_call: TRBV4-1
d_call: NA

cdr3_aa: ASSLVGSSGNTIY
v_call: TRBV5-4
d_call: NA

cdr3_aa: ASSFRSSTDTQY
v_call: TRBV5-1
d_call: NA

cdr3_aa: ASSPQSGTARDYSNQPQH
v_call: TRBV18
d_call: TRBD1

cdr3_aa: ASSESAGGSYNEQF
v_call: TRBV6-1
d_call: TRBD2

cdr3_aa: ASSNAAASSGNTIY
v_call: TRBV6-4
d_call: NA

cdr3_aa: SVRRTTGGRADTQY
v_call: TRBV29-1
d_call: TRBD1

cdr3_aa: ASRSQVQETQY
v_call: TRBV27
d_call: NA

cdr3_aa: ASSYVEAGQPQH
v_call: TRBV6-5
d_call: NA

cdr3_aa: ASSLPGGATEAF
v_call: TRBV6-5
d_call: NA

cdr3_aa: ASSLVFSVEAF
v_call: TRBV11-2
d_call: NA

cdr3_aa: ASSSPRGNTGELF
v_call: TRBV7-2
d_call: NA

cdr3_aa: ASSLSINEQF
v_call: TRBV28
d_call: NA

cdr3_aa: ASSGSGRSTDTQY
v_call: TRBV9
d_call: TRBD2

cdr3_aa: ASSLGQGVNNSPLH
v_call: TRBV27
d_call: TRBD1

cdr3_aa: ASSDRQGGDYGYT
v_call: TRBV18
d_call: TRBD1

cdr3_aa: ASSFGTASTDTQY
v_call: TRBV7-8
d_call: TRBD1

cdr3_aa: ASSRQAVGRGDLTEAF
v_call: TRBV4-1
d_call: TRBD1

cdr3_aa: ASSYVDGAYEQY
v_call: TRBV6-5
d_call: NA

cdr3_aa: ASSLQGDRLTGELF
v_call: TRBV5-8
d_call: TRBD1

cdr3_aa: ASSLGRLGPNTGELF
v_call: TRBV7-6
d_call: NA

cdr3_aa: ASRGSYEQY
v_call: TRBV6-5
d_call: NA

cdr3_aa: ASSEVWSYEQY
v_call: TRBV6-1
d_call: NA

cdr3_aa: ASTKTGAVNQPQH
v_call: TRBV7-2
d_call: NA

cdr3_aa: ASSQVQLAGKNEQF
v_call: TRBV4-2
d_call: TRBD2

cdr3_aa: ASSQGQGANVLT
v_call: TRBV7-2
d_call: NA

cdr3_aa: AISRGTGDEKLF
v_call: TRBV10-3
d_call: TRBD1

cdr3_aa: ASSEWGAGANVLT
v_call: TRBV7-8
d_call: NA

cdr3_aa: ASSLDPSYEQY
v_call: TRBV5-4
d_call: NA

cdr3_aa: ASSLDRLSSYEQY
v_call: TRBV7-2
d_call: TRBD1

cdr3_aa: ASSQDTGTGGEQY
v_call: TRBV4-2
d_call: TRBD1

cdr3_aa: ASRPTRGSTDTQY
v_call: TRBV5-1
d_call: NA

cdr3_aa: ASSPPHRGEAF
v_call: TRBV18
d_call: TRBD1

cdr3_aa: ASRRSGGTDTQY
v_call: TRBV27
d_call: TRBD2

cdr3_aa: ASSYEGRTPEAF
v_call: TRBV6-6
d_call: NA

cdr3_aa: ASSLGQKNEKETQY
v_call: TRBV5-8
d_call: NA

cdr3_aa: ASRKGRGSNTGELF
v_call: TRBV5-1
d_call: TRBD2

cdr3_aa: ASSGGGAEQY
v_call: TRBV25-1
d_call: NA

cdr3_aa: ASSPRGGTYEQY
v_call: TRBV4-1
d_call: NA

cdr3_aa: ASSPGTALSYEQY
v_call: TRBV5-4
d_call: TRBD1

cdr3_aa: ASSVVSSSSYNEQF
v_call: TRBV9
d_call: NA

cdr3_aa: ASSSPYSGQGI
v_call: TRBV2
d_call: TRBD1

cdr3_aa: ASSSGLAVAGANVLT
v_call: TRBV5-1
d_call: TRBD2

cdr3_aa: AWSRPGTGGGSPLH
v_call: TRBV30
d_call: TRBD1

cdr3_aa: ASRTPGRTENTGELF
v_call: TRBV7-2
d_call: NA

cdr3_aa: ASSLSGQGNQPQH
v_call: TRBV18
d_call: TRBD1

cdr3_aa: ASRGGQGRMNTEAF
v_call: TRBV19
d_call: NA

cdr3_aa: ASSFPGNEQY
v_call: TRBV5-1
d_call: NA

cdr3_aa: ASSANGQNYGYT
v_call: TRBV5-4
d_call: NA

cdr3_aa: ARRTGAPRGRGYT
v_call: TRBV6-4
d_call: TRBD1

cdr3_aa: ASSPGGQNYGYT
v_call: TRBV18
d_call: NA

cdr3_aa: ASSMIQRGSYNEQF
v_call: TRBV19
d_call: TRBD2